This TCR beta chain was captured by sequencing in a study of T cell responses to AZD1222 COVID-19 vaccine. Libraries were prepared by immunoSEQ multiplex PCR; TCRdb keeps only in-frame clonotypes and omits some of them. The profile shows fewer than 200,000 clones, approximately 90% of them singletons. The sample was peripheral blood, taken on day 0 of AZD1222 vaccination. The TCR originated in an adult in good health.

The CDR3 loop reads CASSKPLGANQPQHF. CDR3 DNA sequence: TGTGCCAGTAGTAAACCTTTGGGGGCTAATCAGCCCCAGCATTTT. The rearrangement links TRBV19 to TRBJ1-5; TRBD1 might be the D (6 bases). Trimming cost V 4 bases and J 4 bases, with 14 bases left between them. Per germline, CDR1 LNHDA and CDR2 SQIVND (reference sequence). CDR3 length equals 15 residues.